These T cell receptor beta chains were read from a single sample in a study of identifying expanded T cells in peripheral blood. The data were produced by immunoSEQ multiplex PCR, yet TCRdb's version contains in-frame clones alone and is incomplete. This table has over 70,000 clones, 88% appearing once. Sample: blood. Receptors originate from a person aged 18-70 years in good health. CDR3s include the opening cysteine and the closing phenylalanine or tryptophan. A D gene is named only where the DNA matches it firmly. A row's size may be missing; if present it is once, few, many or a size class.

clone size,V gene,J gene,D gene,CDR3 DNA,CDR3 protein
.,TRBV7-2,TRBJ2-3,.,TGTGCCAGCAGCTTGTCTGATACGCAGTATTTT,CASSLSDTQYF
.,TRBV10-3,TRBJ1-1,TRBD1,TGTGCCATAAGGCCGGGACAGGGGACCACTGAAGCTTTCTTT,CAIRPGQGTTEAFF
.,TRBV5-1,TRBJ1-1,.,TGCGCCAGCAGCTTGTGGGGGGAGACGACTGAAGCTTTCTTT,CASSLWGETTEAFF
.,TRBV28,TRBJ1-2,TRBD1,TGTGCCAGCAGCCGGGGACAGATCTATGGCTACACCTTC,CASSRGQIYGYTF
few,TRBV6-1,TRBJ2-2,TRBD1,TGTGCCACGGACAGGGGGAACACCGGGGAGCTGTTTTTT,CATDRGNTGELFF
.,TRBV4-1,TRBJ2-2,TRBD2,TGCGCCAGCAGCCATCTAGCGGGGGGTACTAACACCGGGGAGCTGTTTTTT,CASSHLAGGTNTGELFF
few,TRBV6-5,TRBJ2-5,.,TGTGCCAGCAGTCCGAGGCTAGGAGAGACCCAGTACTTC,CASSPRLGETQYF
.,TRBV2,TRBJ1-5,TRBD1,TGTGCCAGCAAAGGGGGCAGGGGCAATCAGCCCCAGCATTTT,CASKGGRGNQPQHF
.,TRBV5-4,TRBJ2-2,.,TGTGCCAGCAGCTTGGACGTGAACACCGGGGAGCTGTTTTTT,CASSLDVNTGELFF
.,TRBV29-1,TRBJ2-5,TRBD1,TGCAGCGGTGGACAGGCCGCTTCGGAGACCCAGTACTTC,CSGGQAASETQYF
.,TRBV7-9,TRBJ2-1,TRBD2,TGTGCCAGCAGCCCCCTCGGGCTAGCGGGGGGAAATGAGCAGTTCTTC,CASSPLGLAGGNEQFF
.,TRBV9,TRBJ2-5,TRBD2,TGTGCCAGCAGCGTAGGCGGGGGGGCGAGAGAGACCCAGTACTTC,CASSVGGGARETQYF
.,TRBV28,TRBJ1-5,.,TGTGCCAGCAGTTCCGGGATTCAGGGGATAGATAGCAATCAGCCCCAGCATTTT,CASSSGIQGIDSNQPQHF
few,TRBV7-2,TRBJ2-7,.,TGTGCCAGCAGCTTAGCAGGGCGCGAGCAGTACTTC,CASSLAGREQYF
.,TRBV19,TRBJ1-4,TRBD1,TGTGCCAGTAGTACCACAGGGGACCCCAATGAAAAACTGTTTTTT,CASSTTGDPNEKLFF
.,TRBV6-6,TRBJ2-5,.,TGTGCCAGCAGTTATGTCCTAGCTTGGGAGACCCAGTACTTC,CASSYVLAWETQYF
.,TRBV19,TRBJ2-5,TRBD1,TGTGCCGGGACAGGGGGGCCGCAAGAGACCCAGTACTTC,CAGTGGPQETQYF
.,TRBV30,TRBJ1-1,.,TGTGCCTGGAGGTCGGTTTCTGGGACCACTGAAGCTTTCTTT,CAWRSVSGTTEAFF
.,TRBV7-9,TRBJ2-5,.,TGTGCCAGCAGCTTAGTCCCGGGGCGGGAGACCCAGTACTTC,CASSLVPGRETQYF
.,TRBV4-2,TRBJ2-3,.,TGTGCCAGCAGCCAAGATCTGGGGTCGGGTTGGACGCAGTATTTT,CASSQDLGSGWTQYF
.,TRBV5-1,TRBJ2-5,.,TGCGCCAGCAGCTTGGATTCAGGGGAAGAGACCCAGTACTTC,CASSLDSGEETQYF
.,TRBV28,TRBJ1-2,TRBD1,TGTGCCAGCAGTTCCACAGGGGGTGGCTTTTACTACACCTTC,CASSSTGGGFYYTF
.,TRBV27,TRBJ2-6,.,TGTGCCAGCAGGGGGCATTGGGATTCCTCTGGGGCCAACGTCCTGACTTTC,CASRGHWDSSGANVLTF
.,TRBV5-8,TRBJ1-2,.,TGTGCCAGCAGCCGGACAACTAACTATGGCTACACCTTC,CASSRTTNYGYTF
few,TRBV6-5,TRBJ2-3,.,TGTGCCAGCAGTACCTGGGGCACAGATACGCAGTATTTT,CASSTWGTDTQYF
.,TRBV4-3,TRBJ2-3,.,TGCGCCAGCAGCCAAGCTCGCTTTGGGGCATTTCTCACAGATACGCAGTATTTT,CASSQARFGAFLTDTQYF
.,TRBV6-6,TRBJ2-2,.,TGTGCCAGCAGACCGAACAGTGACACCGGGGAGCTGTTTTTT,CASRPNSDTGELFF
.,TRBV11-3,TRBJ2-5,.,TGTGCCAGCAGCTTAGGAGCCGATCAAGAGACCCAGTACTTC,CASSLGADQETQYF
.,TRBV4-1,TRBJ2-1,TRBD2,TGCGCCAGCAGCCAAGAGCGGGGGGTCTACAATGAGCAGTTCTTC,CASSQERGVYNEQFF
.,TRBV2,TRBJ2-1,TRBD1,TGTGCCTCAGTAGGGGACAGGGCGCAGGGGCAGTTCTTC,CASVGDRAQGQFF
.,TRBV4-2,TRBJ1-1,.,TGTGCCAGCAGCCAAGACGAGTACCAAGCTTTCTTT,CASSQDEYQAFF
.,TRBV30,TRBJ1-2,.,TGTGCCTGGATGCGACGGGGCTATGGCTACACCTTC,CAWMRRGYGYTF
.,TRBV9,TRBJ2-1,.,TGTGCCAGCAGCGTAAGGGACAATGAGCAGTTCTTC,CASSVRDNEQFF
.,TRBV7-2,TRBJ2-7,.,TGTGCCAGCAGCTTGAGGCCAGGCGGTTACGAGCAGTACTTC,CASSLRPGGYEQYF
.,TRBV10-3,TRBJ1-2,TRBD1,TGTGCCATCAGTAGAAGGACAGGGGGCTCGTCGGACTATGGCTACACCTTC,CAISRRTGGSSDYGYTF
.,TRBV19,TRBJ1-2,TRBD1,TGTGCCAGTAGTATCCCCGACAGGGTTCATTATGGCTACACCTTC,CASSIPDRVHYGYTF
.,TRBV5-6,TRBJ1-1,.,TGTGCCAGCAGCCTCCGGGACGGTGAAGCTTTCTTT,CASSLRDGEAFF
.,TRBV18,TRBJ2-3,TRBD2,TGTGCCAGCTCACGTGTCGGGGGGGCCGCAGATACGCAGTATTTT,CASSRVGGAADTQYF
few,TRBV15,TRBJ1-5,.,TGTGCCACCAGCAGAGTTGGTTGGGGAGGGGGCAATCAGCCCCAGCATTTT,CATSRVGWGGGNQPQHF